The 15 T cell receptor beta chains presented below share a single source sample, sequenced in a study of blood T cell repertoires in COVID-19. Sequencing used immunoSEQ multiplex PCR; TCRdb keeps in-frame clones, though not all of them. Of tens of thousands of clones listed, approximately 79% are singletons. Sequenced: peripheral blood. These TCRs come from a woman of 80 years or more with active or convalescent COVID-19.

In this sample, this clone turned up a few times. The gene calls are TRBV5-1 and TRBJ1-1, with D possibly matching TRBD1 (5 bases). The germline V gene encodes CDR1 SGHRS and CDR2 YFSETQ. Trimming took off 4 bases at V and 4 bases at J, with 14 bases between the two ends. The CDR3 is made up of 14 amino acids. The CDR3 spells CASSPDTGGTEAFF. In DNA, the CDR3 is TGCGCCAGCAGCCCAGACACCGGGGGCACTGAAGCTTTCTTT.

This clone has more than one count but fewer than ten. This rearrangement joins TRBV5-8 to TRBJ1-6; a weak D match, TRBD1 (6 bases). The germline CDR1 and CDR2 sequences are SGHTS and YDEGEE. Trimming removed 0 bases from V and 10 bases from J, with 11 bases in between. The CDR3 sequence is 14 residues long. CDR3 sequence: CASSLGQELSPLHF. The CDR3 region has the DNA TGTGCCAGCAGCTTGGGACAGGAACTGTCACCCCTCCACTTT.

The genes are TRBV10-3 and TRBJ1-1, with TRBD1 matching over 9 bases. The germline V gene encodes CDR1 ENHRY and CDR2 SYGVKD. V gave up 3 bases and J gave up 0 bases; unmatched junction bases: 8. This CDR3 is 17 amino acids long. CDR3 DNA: TGTGCCATCAGTGATCGGGACAGGGAGACTATGAACACTGAAGCTTTCTTT. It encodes CAISDRDRETMNTEAFF.

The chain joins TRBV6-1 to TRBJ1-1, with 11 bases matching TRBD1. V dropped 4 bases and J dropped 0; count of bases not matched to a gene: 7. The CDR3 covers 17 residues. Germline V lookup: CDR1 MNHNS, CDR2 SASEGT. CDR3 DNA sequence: TGTGCCAGCAGTGGGTGGACAGGGGGCATAATGAACACTGAAGCTTTCTTT. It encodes CASSGWTGGIMNTEAFF.

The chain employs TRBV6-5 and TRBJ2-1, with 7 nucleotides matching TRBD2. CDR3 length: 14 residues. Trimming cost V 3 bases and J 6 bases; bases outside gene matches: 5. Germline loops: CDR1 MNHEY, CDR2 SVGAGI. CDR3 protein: CASSYNGGSNEQFF. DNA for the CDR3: TGTGCCAGCAGTTATAACGGGGGGAGCAATGAGCAGTTCTTC.

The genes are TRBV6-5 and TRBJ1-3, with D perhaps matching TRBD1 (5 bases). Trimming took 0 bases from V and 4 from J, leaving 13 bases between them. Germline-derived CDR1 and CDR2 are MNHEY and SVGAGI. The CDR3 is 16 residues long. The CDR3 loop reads CASSYSATRGGNTIYF. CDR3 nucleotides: TGTGCCAGCAGTTACTCGGCTACCCGGGGGGGAAACACCATATATTTT.

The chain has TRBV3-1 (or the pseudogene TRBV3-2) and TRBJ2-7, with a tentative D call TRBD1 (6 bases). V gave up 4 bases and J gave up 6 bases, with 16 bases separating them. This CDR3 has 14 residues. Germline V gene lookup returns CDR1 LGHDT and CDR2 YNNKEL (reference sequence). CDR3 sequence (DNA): TGTGCCAGCAGCCGATACGCCAGGGGTGGCGAGCAGTACTTC. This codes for CASSRYARGGEQYF.

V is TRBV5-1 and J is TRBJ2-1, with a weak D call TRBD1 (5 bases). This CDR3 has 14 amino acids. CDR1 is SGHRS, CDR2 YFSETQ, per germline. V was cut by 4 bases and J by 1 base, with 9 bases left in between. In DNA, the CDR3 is TGCGCCAGCAGCCCCAGGGTTTCCTACAATGAGCAGTTCTTC. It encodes CASSPRVSYNEQFF.

CDR3 sequence: CASSLEQGPNNEQFF. CDR3 sequence (DNA): TGTGCCAGCAGCTTAGAACAGGGTCCCAACAATGAGCAGTTCTTC. This sequence joins TRBV7-3 and TRBJ2-1, with a weak D call TRBD1 (6 bases). Germline values: CDR1 SGHTA, CDR2 FQGTGA. The CDR3 spans 15 residues. V shed 2 bases and J shed 5 bases, with 13 bases lying between them.

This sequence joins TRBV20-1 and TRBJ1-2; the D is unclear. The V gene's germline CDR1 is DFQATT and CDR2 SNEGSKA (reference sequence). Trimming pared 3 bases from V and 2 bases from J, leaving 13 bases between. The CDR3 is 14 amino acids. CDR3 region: CSASTYSGNYGYTF. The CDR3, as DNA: TGCAGTGCTAGTACTTATTCGGGAAACTATGGCTACACCTTC.

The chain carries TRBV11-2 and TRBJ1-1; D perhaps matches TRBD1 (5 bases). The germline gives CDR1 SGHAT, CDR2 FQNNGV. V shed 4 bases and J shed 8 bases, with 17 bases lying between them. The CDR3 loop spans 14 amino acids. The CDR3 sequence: CASSSQLPRAEAFF. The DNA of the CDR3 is TGTGCCAGCAGCTCCCAGCTCCCCAGGGCCGAAGCTTTCTTT. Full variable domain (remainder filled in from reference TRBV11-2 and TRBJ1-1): EAGVAQSPRYKIIEKRQSVAFWCNPISGHATLYWYQQILGQGPKLLIQFQNNGVVDDSQLPKDRFSAERLKGVDSTLKIQPAKLEDSAVYLCASSSQLPRAEAFFGQGTRLTVV.

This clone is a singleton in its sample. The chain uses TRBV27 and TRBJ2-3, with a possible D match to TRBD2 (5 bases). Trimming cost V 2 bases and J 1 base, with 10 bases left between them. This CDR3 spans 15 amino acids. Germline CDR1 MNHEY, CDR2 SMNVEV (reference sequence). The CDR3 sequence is CASSLLEGGTDTQYF. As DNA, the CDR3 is TGTGCCAGCAGTTTACTAGAGGGAGGCACAGATACGCAGTATTTT.

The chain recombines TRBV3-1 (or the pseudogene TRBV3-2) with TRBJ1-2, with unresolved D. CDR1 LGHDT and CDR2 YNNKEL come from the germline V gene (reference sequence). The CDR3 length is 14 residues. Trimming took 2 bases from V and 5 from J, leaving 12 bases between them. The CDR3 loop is CASSQLLGEYGYTF. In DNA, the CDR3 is TGTGCCAGCAGCCAATTATTGGGAGAATATGGCTACACCTTC.

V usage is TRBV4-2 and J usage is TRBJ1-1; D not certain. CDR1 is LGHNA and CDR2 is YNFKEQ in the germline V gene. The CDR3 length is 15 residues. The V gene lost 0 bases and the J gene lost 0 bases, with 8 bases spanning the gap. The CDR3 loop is CASSQEAQVNTEAFF. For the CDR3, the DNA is TGTGCCAGCAGCCAAGAGGCCCAAGTGAACACTGAAGCTTTCTTT.

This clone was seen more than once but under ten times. The DNA for the CDR3 is TGTGCCAGCAGCTTACAGGGACAGACAGATACGCAGTATTTT. Translated: CASSLQGQTDTQYF. This rearrangement joins TRBV7-2 to TRBJ2-3; TRBD1 matches 7 bases. Germline CDR1 reads SGHTA; CDR2 reads FQGNSA. J lost 3 bases, V lost 2 bases, and 2 bases had no gene match. CDR3 length: 14 residues.